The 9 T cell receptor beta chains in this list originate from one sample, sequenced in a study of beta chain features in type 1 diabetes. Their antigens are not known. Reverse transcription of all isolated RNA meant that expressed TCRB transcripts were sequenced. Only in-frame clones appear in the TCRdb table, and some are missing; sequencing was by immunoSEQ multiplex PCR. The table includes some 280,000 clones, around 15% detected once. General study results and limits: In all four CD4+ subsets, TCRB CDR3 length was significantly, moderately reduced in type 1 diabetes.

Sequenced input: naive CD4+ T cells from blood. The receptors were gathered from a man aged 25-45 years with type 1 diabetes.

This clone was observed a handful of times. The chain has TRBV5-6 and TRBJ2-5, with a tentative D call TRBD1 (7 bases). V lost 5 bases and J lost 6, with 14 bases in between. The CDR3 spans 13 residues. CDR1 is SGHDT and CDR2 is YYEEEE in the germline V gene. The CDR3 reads CASRPGGGKTQYF. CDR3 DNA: TGTGCCAGCAGGCCAGGGGGAGGAAAGACCCAGTACTTC.

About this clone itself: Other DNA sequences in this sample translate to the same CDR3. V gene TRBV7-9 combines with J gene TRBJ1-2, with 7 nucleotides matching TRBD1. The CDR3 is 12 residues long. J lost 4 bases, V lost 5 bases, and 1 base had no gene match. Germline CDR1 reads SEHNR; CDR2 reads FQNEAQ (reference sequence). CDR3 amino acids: CASSRDSYGYTF. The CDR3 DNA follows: TGTGCCAGCAGCCGGGACAGCTATGGCTACACCTTC. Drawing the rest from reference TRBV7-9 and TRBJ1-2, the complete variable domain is DTGVSQNPRHKITKRGQNVTFRCDPISEHNRLYWYRQTLGQGPEFLTYFQNEAQLEKSRLLSDRFSAERPKGSFSTLEIQRTEQGDSAMYLCASSRDSYGYTFGSGTRLTVV.

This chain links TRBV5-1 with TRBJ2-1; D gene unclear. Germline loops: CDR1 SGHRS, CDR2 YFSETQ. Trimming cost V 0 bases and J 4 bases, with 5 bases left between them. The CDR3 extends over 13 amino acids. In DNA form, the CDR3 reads TGCGCCAGCAGCTTGGACGGTTACAATGAGCAGTTCTTC. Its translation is CASSLDGYNEQFF.

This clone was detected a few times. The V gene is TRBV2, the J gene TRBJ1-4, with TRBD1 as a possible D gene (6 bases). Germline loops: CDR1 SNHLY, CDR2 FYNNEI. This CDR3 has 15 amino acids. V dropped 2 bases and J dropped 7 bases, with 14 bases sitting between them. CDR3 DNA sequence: TGTGCCAGCAGTGAACTGGTGGGGGCGGGTGAAAAACTGTTTTTT. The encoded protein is CASSELVGAGEKLFF.

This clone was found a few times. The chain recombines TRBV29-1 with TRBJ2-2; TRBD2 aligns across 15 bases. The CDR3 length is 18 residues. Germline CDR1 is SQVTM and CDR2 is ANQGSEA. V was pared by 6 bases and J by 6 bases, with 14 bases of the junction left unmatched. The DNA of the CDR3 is TGCAGCGTCACCGGACTAGCGGGAGGGGGAGTACGGGCCGGGGAGCTGTTTTTT. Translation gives CSVTGLAGGGVRAGELFF.

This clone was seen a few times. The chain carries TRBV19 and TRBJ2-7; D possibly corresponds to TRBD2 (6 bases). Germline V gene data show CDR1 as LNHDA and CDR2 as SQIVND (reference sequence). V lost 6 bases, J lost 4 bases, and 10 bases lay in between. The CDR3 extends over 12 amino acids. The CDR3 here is CASSRRDYEQYF. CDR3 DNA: TGTGCCAGTAGCAGGAGGGATTACGAGCAGTACTTC.

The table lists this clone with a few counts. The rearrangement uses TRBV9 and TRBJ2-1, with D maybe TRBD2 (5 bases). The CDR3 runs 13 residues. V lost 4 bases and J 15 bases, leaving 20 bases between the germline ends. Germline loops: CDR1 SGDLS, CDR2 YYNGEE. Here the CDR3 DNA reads TGTGCCAGCAGCTCAGTAGTGGCGGGTTTATCGTTCTTC. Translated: CASSSVVAGLSFF.

In DNA form, the CDR3 reads TGTGCCAGCAGCTTAGGTGCCCTACCCCCGAGGGACGAGCAGTACTTC. Translated, it gives CASSLGALPPRDEQYF. The rearrangement uses TRBV7-2 and TRBJ2-7; the D gene is possibly TRBD2 (5 bases). Looked up from germline, CDR1 is SGHTA and CDR2 is FQGNSA. The CDR3 loop spans 16 amino acids. The V and J ends lost 1 base and 5 bases respectively, with 18 bases between them.

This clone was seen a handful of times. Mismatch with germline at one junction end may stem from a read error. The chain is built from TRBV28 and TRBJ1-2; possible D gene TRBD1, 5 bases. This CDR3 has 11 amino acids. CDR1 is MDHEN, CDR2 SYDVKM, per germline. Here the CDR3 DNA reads TGTGCCAGCAGTTTGGGACTCTCGAGGATCTTC. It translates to CASSLGLSRIF.